The 8 T cell receptor beta chains presented below share a single source sample, sequenced in a study of HIV-infected patients and healthy controls. TCRdb called the 5' RACE reads again in MiXCR, with one record for every CDR3 protein. The sample includes about 63,000 distinct CDR3 sequences, roughly a sixth of them seen just once. The sample comprised CD4+ T cells from blood. The receptor source for this set is a human donor in good health.

The J gene is TRBJ2-1, the V gene TRBV5-1; a weak D match, TRBD1 (6 bases). Germline V lookup: CDR1 SGHRS, CDR2 YFSETQ. This CDR3 has 16 residues. V lost 4 bases, J lost 5 bases, and 19 bases lay in between. The CDR3 nucleotides are TGCGCCAGCAGCCCAAGGACAGACAGAGGAGACAATGAGCAGTTCTTC. Residues: CASSPRTDRGDNEQFF. Supplemented by reference TRBV5-1 and TRBJ2-1, the full variable domain reads KAGVTQTPRYLIKTRGQQVTLSCSPISGHRSVSWYQQTPGQGLQFLFEYFSETQRNKGNFPGRFSGRQFSNSRSEMNVSTLELGDSALYLCASSPRTDRGDNEQFFGPGTRLTVL.

The genes are TRBV7-3 and TRBJ2-5; 7 bases fit TRBD1. Germline V gene lookup returns CDR1 SGHTA and CDR2 FQGTGA. Germline trimming cut 1 base from V and 4 bases from J; bases unmatched to any gene: 3. CDR3 size: 14 residues. CDR3 coding DNA: TGTGCCAGCAGCTTAAGGGGACAGAGAGAGACCCAGTACTTC. This translates into CASSLRGQRETQYF.

J is TRBJ2-1 and V is TRBV6-2 or TRBV6-3; 7 bases agree with TRBD1. The V gene end was trimmed by 6 bases and the J gene end by 6 bases; junction bases not matched to a gene: 8. The CDR3 length is 14 residues. Germline CDR1 MNHEY, CDR2 SVGEGT. CDR3 residues: CASSRDSHLNEQFF. The CDR3 DNA is TGTGCCAGCAGCCGGGACAGTCACCTCAATGAGCAGTTCTTC.

This clonotype was observed a few times. The chain couples TRBV15 to TRBJ1-5, with a weak D call TRBD1 (6 bases). Germline V gene lookup returns CDR1 LNHNV and CDR2 YYDKDF (reference sequence). With 0 bases removed from V and 2 bases from J, the gap between germline ends came to 8 bases. CDR3 length: 15 amino acids. This CDR3 is CATSREQGGNQPQHF. The CDR3 nucleotides are TGTGCCACCAGCAGAGAACAGGGTGGCAATCAGCCCCAGCATTTT.

This clonotype is judged medium-sized. CDR3 bases: TGTGCCAGCAGCGGGAGGACAGGGAGGAGCAATCAGCCCCAGCATTTT. Its translation is CASSGRTGRSNQPQHF. The chain links TRBV7-8 to TRBJ1-5, with TRBD1 matching over 8 bases. The CDR3 is 16 residues long. Germline V lookup: CDR1 SGHVS, CDR2 FQNEAQ. V was pared by 5 bases and J by 1 base, with 7 bases of the junction left unmatched. Using reference TRBV7-8 and TRBJ1-5 for the parts outside the CDR3, the full variable domain is GAGVSQSPRYKVAKRGQDVALRCDPISGHVSLFWYQQALGQGPEFLTYFQNEAQLDKSGLPSDRFFAERPEGSVSTLKIQRTQQEDSAVYLCASSGRTGRSNQPQHFGDGTRLSIL.

The V call is TRBV20-1, the J call TRBJ1-5; the D gene is possibly TRBD1 (5 bases). Germline lookup yields CDR1 DFQATT and CDR2 SNEGSKA (reference sequence). The CDR3 is 13 amino acids. V dropped 5 bases and J dropped 5 bases, with 13 bases sitting between them. The CDR3: CSAGRQIDQPQHF. For the CDR3, the DNA is TGCAGTGCTGGCCGACAGATAGATCAGCCCCAGCATTTT.

This clonotype was observed a handful of times. The chain has TRBV29-1 and TRBJ2-2; 9 nucleotides align to TRBD1. The CDR3 is 16 residues long. CDR1 is SQVTM, CDR2 ANQGSEA, per germline. V dropped 7 bases and J dropped 1; count of bases not matched to a gene: 10. This chain's CDR3 is CSARAPGQGNTGELFF. In DNA, the CDR3 is TGCAGCGCCCGGGCCCCGGGACAGGGGAACACCGGGGAGCTGTTTTTT.

This clonotype was observed a few times. This chain connects TRBV29-1 to TRBJ2-3, with 12 bases identical to TRBD2. V shed 8 bases and J 2 bases; nucleotides not matched to a gene: 5. The germline gives CDR1 SQVTM, CDR2 ANQGSEA. The CDR3 has 14 residues. The CDR3 DNA reads TGCAGCTTCACTAGCGGGGGGTCCACAGATACGCAGTATTTT. The encoded protein is CSFTSGGSTDTQYF.